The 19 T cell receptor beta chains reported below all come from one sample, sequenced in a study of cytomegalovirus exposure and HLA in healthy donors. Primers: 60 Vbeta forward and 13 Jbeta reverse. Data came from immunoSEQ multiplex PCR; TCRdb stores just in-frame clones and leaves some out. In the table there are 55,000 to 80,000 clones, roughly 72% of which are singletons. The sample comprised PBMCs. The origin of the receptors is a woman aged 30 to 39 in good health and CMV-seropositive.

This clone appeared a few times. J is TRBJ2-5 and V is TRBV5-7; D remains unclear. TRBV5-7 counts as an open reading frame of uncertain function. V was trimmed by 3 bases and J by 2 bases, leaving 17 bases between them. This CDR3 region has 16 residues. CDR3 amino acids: CASSYTSKWPQETQYF. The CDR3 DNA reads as TGTGCCAGCAGCTATACATCGAAATGGCCTCAAGAGACCCAGTACTTC.

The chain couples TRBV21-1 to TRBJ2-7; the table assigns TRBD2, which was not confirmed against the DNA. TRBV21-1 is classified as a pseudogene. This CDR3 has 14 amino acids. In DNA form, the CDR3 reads TGTGCCAGCAGCAAGCTAGCGGGAACCTACGAGCAGTACTTC. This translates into CASSKLAGTYEQYF.

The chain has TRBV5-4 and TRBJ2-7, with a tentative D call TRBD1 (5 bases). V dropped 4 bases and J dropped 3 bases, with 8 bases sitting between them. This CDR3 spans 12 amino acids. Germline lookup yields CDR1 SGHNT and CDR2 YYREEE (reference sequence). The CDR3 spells CASSLQGYEQYF. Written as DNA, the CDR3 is TGTGCCAGCAGCCTCCAGGGCTACGAGCAGTACTTC.

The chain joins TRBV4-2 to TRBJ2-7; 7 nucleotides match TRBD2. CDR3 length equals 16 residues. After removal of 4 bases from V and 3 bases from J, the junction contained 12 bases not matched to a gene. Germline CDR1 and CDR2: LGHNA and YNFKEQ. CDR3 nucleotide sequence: TGTGCCAGCAGCCCTTCACCCAGCGGGATAGGCTACGAGCAGTACTTC. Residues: CASSPSPSGIGYEQYF.

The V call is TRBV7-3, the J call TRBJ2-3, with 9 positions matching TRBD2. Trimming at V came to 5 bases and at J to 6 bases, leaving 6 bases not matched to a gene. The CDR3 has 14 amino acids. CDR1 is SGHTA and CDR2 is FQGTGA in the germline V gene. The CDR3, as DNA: TGTGCCAGCAGCCCCGCGGGAGGGGCTGATACGCAGTATTTT. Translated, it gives CASSPAGGADTQYF.

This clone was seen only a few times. The DNA for the CDR3 is TGTGCCAGCAGTCCTCGACAGGTCGGTAGCAATCAGCCCCAGCATTTT. Amino acids: CASSPRQVGSNQPQHF. The chain employs TRBV2 and TRBJ1-5; TRBD1 might be the D (6 bases). The CDR3 contains 16 residues. In germline, CDR1 is SNHLY, CDR2 FYNNEI. The V gene lost 5 bases and the J gene lost 0 bases, with 14 bases spanning the gap.

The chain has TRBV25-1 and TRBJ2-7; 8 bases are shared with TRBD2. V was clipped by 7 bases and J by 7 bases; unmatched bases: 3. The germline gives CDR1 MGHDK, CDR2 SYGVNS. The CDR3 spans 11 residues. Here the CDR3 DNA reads TGTGCCAGCAAGGGACTAGGGGAGCAGTACTTC. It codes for CASKGLGEQYF.

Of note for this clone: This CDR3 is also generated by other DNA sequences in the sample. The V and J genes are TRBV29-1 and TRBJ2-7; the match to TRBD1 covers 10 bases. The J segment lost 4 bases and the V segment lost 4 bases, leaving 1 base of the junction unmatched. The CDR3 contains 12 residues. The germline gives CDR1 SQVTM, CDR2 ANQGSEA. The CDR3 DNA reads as TGCAGCGTTGGGGACAGGGGTTACGAGCAGTACTTC. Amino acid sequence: CSVGDRGYEQYF.

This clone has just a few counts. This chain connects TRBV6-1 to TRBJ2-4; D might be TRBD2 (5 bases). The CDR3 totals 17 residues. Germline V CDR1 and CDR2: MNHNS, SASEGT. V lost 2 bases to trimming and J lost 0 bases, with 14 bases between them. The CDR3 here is CASSELTSPIAKNIQYF. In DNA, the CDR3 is TGTGCCAGCAGTGAACTCACTAGTCCAATAGCCAAAAACATTCAGTACTTC.

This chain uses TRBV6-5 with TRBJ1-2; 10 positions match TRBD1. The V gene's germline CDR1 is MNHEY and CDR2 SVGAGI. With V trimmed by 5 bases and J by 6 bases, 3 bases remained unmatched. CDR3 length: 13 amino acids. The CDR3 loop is CASSPGTGDGYTF. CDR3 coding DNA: TGTGCCAGCAGTCCCGGGACAGGGGATGGCTACACCTTC.

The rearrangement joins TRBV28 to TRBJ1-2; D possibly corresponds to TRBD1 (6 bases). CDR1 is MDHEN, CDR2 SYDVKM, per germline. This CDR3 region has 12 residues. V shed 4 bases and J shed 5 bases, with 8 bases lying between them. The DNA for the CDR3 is TGTGCCAGCAGTTCCACAGGGTATGGCTACACCTTC. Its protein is CASSSTGYGYTF.

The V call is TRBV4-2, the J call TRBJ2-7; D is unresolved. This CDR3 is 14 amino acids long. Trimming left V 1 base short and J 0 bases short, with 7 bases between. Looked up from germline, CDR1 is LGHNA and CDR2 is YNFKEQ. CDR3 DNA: TGTGCCAGCAGCCAAGTGGCAGGCTCCTACGAGCAGTACTTC. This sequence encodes CASSQVAGSYEQYF.

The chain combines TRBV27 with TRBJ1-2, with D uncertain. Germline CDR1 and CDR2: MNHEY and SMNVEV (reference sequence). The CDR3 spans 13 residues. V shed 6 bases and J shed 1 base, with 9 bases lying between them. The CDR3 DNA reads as TGTGCCAGCAGGCCCGGGTATAACTATGGCTACACCTTC. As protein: CASRPGYNYGYTF.

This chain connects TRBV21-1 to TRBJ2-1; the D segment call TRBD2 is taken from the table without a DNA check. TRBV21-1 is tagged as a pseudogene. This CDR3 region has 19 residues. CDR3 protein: CASSIHSPGLPSSYNEQFF. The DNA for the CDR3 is TGTGCCAGCAGCATTCACTCTCCGGGACTACCGAGCTCCTACAATGAGCAGTTCTTC.

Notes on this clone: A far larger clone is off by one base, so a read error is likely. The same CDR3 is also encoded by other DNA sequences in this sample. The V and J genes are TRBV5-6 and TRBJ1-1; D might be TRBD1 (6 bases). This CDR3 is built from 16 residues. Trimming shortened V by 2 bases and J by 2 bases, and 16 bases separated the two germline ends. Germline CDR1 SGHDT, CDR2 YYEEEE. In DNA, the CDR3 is TGTGCCAGCAGCTTATTTGGGACACGAGGAAACACTGAAGCTTTCTTT. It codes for CASSLFGTRGNTEAFF.

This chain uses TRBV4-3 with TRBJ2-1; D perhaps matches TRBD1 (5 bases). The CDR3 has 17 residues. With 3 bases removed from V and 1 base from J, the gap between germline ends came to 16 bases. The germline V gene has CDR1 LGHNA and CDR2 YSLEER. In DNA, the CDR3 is TGCGCCAGCAGCCAGGGGCCTGACGGGTGGTCCTACAATGAGCAGTTCTTC. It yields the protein CASSQGPDGWSYNEQFF.

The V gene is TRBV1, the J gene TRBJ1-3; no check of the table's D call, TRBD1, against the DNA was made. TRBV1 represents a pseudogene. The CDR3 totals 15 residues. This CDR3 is CTSSQGNSSGNTIYF. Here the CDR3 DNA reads TGCACCAGCAGCCAAGGAAACAGTTCTGGAAACACCATATATTTT.

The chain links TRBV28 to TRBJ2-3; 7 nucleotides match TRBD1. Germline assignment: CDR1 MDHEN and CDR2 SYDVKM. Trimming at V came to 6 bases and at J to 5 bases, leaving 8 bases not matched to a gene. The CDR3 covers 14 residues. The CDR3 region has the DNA TGTGCCAGCAGCCTAGGGGGCGCGGTAGATACGCAGTATTTT. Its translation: CASSLGGAVDTQYF.

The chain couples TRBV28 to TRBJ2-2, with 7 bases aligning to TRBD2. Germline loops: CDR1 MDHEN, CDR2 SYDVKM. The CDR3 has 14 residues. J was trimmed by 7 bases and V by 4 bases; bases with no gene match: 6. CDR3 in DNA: TGTGCCAGCAGTTGGACTAGAAAGGACGGGGAGCTGTTTTTT. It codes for CASSWTRKDGELFF. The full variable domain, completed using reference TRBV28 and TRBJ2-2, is DVKVTQSSRYLVKRTGEKVFLECVQDMDHENMFWYRQDPGLGLRLIYFSYDVKMKEKGDIPEGYSVSREKKERFSLILESASTNQTSMYLCASSWTRKDGELFFGEGSRLTVL.